The 9 T cell receptor beta chains listed next were all sequenced from one sample in a study of response to subunit inactivated influenza vaccine. MiXCR was run by TCRdb on the RT-PCR reads, yielding one entry per CDR3 protein. The table lists hundreds of thousands of distinct CDR3 sequences, less than 15% of them singletons. The material was PBMCs from blood, obtained approximately 15 days before vaccination. All receptors come from a man aged 45-65 years who received an inactivated influenza vaccine.

This clonotype was seen only a few times. The V call is TRBV6-2 or TRBV6-3, the J call TRBJ2-1; D possibly corresponds to TRBD2 (6 bases). The V gene lost 0 bases and the J gene lost 5 bases, with 14 bases spanning the gap. Germline V gene lookup returns CDR1 MNHEY and CDR2 SVGEGT. The CDR3 covers 16 residues. The CDR3 coding sequence is TGTGCCAGCAGTTACTCGTTACAGCGGGCCAACAATGAGCAGTTCTTC. This gives the protein CASSYSLQRANNEQFF.

V gene TRBV20-1 combines with J gene TRBJ2-5, with D perhaps TRBD2 (7 bases). Trimming removed 3 bases at V and 2 bases at J, with 19 bases between. The CDR3 loop spans 16 amino acids. CDR1 DFQATT and CDR2 SNEGSKA come from the germline V gene (reference sequence). CDR3 DNA sequence: TGCAGTGCTAGGCCCTCGGGGGGCGGAAGTCAAGAGACCCAGTACTTC. Encoded protein: CSARPSGGGSQETQYF.

This clonotype has a handful of counts. The CDR3 sequence is CASSLSDSQYF. In DNA form, the CDR3 reads TGTGCCAGCAGCCTCTCCGATTCCCAGTACTTC. The genes are TRBV7-9 and TRBJ2-5; D gene ambiguous. The ends were cut back, 5 bases at V and 9 bases at J, with 10 bases in the middle. The CDR3 spans 11 residues. Germline CDR1 reads SEHNR; CDR2 reads FQNEAQ (reference sequence).

There are a few counts of this clonotype. This chain uses TRBV2 with TRBJ2-1, with a weak D call TRBD2 (6 bases). V lost 3 bases, J lost 0 bases, and 12 bases lay in between. This CDR3 contains 16 residues. Germline lookup yields CDR1 SNHLY and CDR2 FYNNEI. CDR3 in DNA: TGTGCCAGCAGTGACCTAGCGTTCAGCTCCTACAATGAGCAGTTCTTC. It specifies CASSDLAFSSYNEQFF. Looking up the rest from reference TRBV2 and TRBJ2-1 gives the full variable domain: EPEVTQTPSHQVTQMGQEVILRCVPISNHLYFYWYRQILGQKVEFLVSFYNNEISEKSEIFDDQFSVERPDGSNFTLKIRSTKLEDSAMYFCASSDLAFSSYNEQFFGPGTRLTVL.

In this sample, this clonotype turned up a few times. CDR3: CATRVSGGTDTQYF. The CDR3, as DNA: TGTGCCACCAGGGTTAGCGGGGGCACAGATACGCAGTATTTT. The genes are TRBV24-1 and TRBJ2-3; 8 nucleotides match TRBD2. Germline V gene lookup returns CDR1 KGHDR and CDR2 SFDVKD. This CDR3 comprises 14 residues. The V and J ends lost 7 bases and 1 base, in that order; junction bases with no gene match: 3.

This clonotype was seen more than once but under ten times. J is TRBJ2-2 and V is TRBV29-1, with D possibly matching TRBD2 (5 bases). The CDR3 is made up of 14 amino acids. The V end was cut by 6 bases, the J end by 8 bases, with 19 bases between. Germline lookup yields CDR1 SQVTM and CDR2 ANQGSEA. In DNA, the CDR3 is TGCAGCGTAGAAAAGACGGGGATGTTAGGGGAGCTGTTTTTT. This encodes CSVEKTGMLGELFF.

This clonotype was seen a few times. The J gene is TRBJ2-3, the V gene TRBV6-1; a weak D match, TRBD2 (6 bases). The CDR3 loop spans 14 amino acids. CDR1 MNHNS and CDR2 SASEGT come from the germline V gene. V lost 7 bases and J lost 4, with 15 bases in between. DNA of the CDR3: TGTGCCAGCAAGACGGAGGGGTTGGCAGATACGCAGTATTTT. It yields the protein CASKTEGLADTQYF.

Ten or more counts support this clonotype. This sequence joins TRBV5-6 and TRBJ2-3; D is ambiguous. Looked up from germline, CDR1 is SGHDT and CDR2 is YYEEEE. This CDR3 has 14 amino acids. V gave up 0 bases and J gave up 2 bases, with 7 bases separating them. The CDR3 nucleotides read TGTGCCAGCAGCTTGGATTGGATCACAGATACGCAGTATTTT. This encodes CASSLDWITDTQYF.

This clonotype was seen a handful of times. The chain joins TRBV9 to TRBJ1-4; no clear D. The germline gives CDR1 SGDLS, CDR2 YYNGEE. The germline V and J ends were trimmed by 2 bases and 8 bases, with 10 bases remaining between them. CDR3 size: 13 residues. CDR3 nucleotide sequence: TGTGCCAGCAGCGTTAGCCCCGAAGAAAAACTGTTTTTT. Translation gives CASSVSPEEKLFF.